Shown below are 30 T cell receptor beta chains from a single sample sequenced in a study of T cells in Graves' hyperthyroidism and ophthalmopathy. The investigators amplified TCR beta CDR3 regions from RNA transcripts. When the TCR CDR3 underwent first-round RT-PCR, the HTBI primer set was used. MiXCR, applied by TCRdb to the multiplex PCR reads, yields one record per CDR3 protein. The sample includes some 400,000 distinct CDR3 sequences, about 15% of them seen just once. Sequences were obtained from blood. Receptor source: a woman aged 55-70 years with Graves' hyperthyroidism.

This clonotype has just a few counts. The DNA of the CDR3 is TGTGCCAGCAGCCAAGGGAGGGGCCAAGAGACCCAGTACTTC. The encoded protein is CASSQGRGQETQYF. The genes are TRBV4-2 and TRBJ2-5; TRBD2 might be the D (6 bases). The CDR3 covers 14 residues. Germline loops: CDR1 LGHNA, CDR2 YNFKEQ. The V gene lost 1 base and the J gene lost 1 base, with 7 bases spanning the gap.

In this sample, this clonotype turned up a few times. V and J are TRBV4-1 and TRBJ1-4; D is uncertain. The CDR3 has 14 residues. In germline, CDR1 is MGHRA, CDR2 YSYEKL. V shed 5 bases and J shed 8 bases, with 15 bases lying between them. CDR3 sequence reads: CASSSYLKPEKLFF. CDR3 sequence (DNA): TGCGCCAGCAGCTCGTATCTGAAACCCGAAAAACTGTTTTTT.

This clonotype was seen at least ten times. The CDR3 DNA reads as TGTGCCAGTAGTATAGAAGAGGGGAGGACTACCCTTAACAATGAGCAGTTCTTC. This codes for CASSIEEGRTTLNNEQFF. This sequence joins TRBV19 and TRBJ2-1; D is possibly TRBD2 (6 bases). Trimming took 0 bases from V and 5 from J, leaving 20 bases between them. Germline V CDR1 and CDR2: LNHDA, SQIVND (reference sequence). CDR3 size: 18 residues.

This clonotype was picked up many times. The V call is TRBV7-9, the J call TRBJ2-2; unclear D gene. This CDR3 comprises 13 residues. Germline V gives CDR1 SEHNR, CDR2 FQNEAQ (reference sequence). V was trimmed by 5 bases and J by 7 bases, leaving 11 bases between them. Here the CDR3 reads CASSPLLNGELFF. Written as DNA, the CDR3 is TGTGCCAGCAGCCCATTGTTGAACGGGGAGCTGTTTTTT.

This clonotype was recorded many times. The V call is TRBV20-1, the J call TRBJ2-4; a weak D match, TRBD1 (7 bases). CDR1 is DFQATT and CDR2 is SNEGSKA in the germline V gene (reference sequence). Trimming pared 0 bases from V and 7 bases from J, leaving 10 bases between. This CDR3 contains 13 residues. The CDR3, as DNA: TGCAGTGCTAGAGAACAGGGGAGGAACATTCAGTACTTC. It specifies CSAREQGRNIQYF.

V and J are TRBV7-6 and TRBJ2-1; D may be TRBD1 or TRBD2 (5 bases each). The germline CDR1 and CDR2 sequences are SGHVS and FNYEAQ. V was trimmed by 1 base and J by 2 bases, leaving 15 bases between them. CDR3 size: 17 residues. CDR3 loop: CASSLGIGGLAYNEQFF. The DNA for the CDR3 is TGTGCCAGCAGCTTAGGGATTGGGGGTTTGGCCTACAATGAGCAGTTCTTC.

The rearrangement links TRBV24-1 to TRBJ2-5; D remains unclear. Trimming shortened V by 4 bases and J by 4 bases, and 12 bases separated the two germline ends. The CDR3 is 14 residues long. Germline V gene data show CDR1 as KGHDR and CDR2 as SFDVKD. CDR3 protein: CATSDPGRPETQYF. CDR3 coding DNA: TGTGCCACCAGTGACCCTGGACGGCCAGAGACCCAGTACTTC.

Many counts were recorded for this clonotype. The chain uses TRBV20-1 and TRBJ2-7; D call uncertain. V was trimmed by 0 bases and J by 2 bases, leaving 14 bases between them. The CDR3 is made up of 15 amino acids. Germline-derived CDR1 and CDR2 are DFQATT and SNEGSKA (reference sequence). As DNA, the CDR3 is TGCAGTGCTAGAGATCTCACCAGTTTGGCCTACGAGCAGTACTTC. Amino acid sequence: CSARDLTSLAYEQYF.

The chain links TRBV19 to TRBJ1-5; D is ambiguous. V lost 2 bases, J lost 0 bases, and 8 bases lay in between. CDR3 length equals 15 residues. Germline CDR1 LNHDA, CDR2 SQIVND (reference sequence). In DNA, the CDR3 is TGTGCCAGTAGTATACAGACACTTAGCAATCAGCCCCAGCATTTT. Residues: CASSIQTLSNQPQHF.

This clonotype was picked up a small number of times. V is TRBV20-1 and J is TRBJ2-3, with TRBD2 identical over 12 bases. From germline, CDR1 is DFQATT and CDR2 SNEGSKA (reference sequence). The trim removed 3 bases at V and 3 bases at J, leaving 4 bases unmatched. CDR3 size: 15 residues. The CDR3 DNA is TGCAGTGCTAGGCTAGCGGGAGGGAAGACAGATACGCAGTATTTT. Its protein is CSARLAGGKTDTQYF.

The table lists this clonotype with many counts. The V gene is TRBV2, the J gene TRBJ2-7, with a weak D call TRBD1 (5 bases). The CDR3 totals 14 residues. Trimming took 6 bases from V and 1 from J, leaving 13 bases between them. Germline lookup yields CDR1 SNHLY and CDR2 FYNNEI. The CDR3: CASSALRQSYEQYF. DNA of the CDR3: TGTGCCAGCAGCGCCCTCCGACAGTCCTACGAGCAGTACTTC.

This clonotype was picked up many times. V and J are TRBV2 and TRBJ2-5, with TRBD2 matching 12 bases. The J segment lost 5 bases and the V segment lost 7 bases, leaving 5 bases of the junction unmatched. Per the germline V gene, CDR1 is SNHLY and CDR2 is FYNNEI. The CDR3 consists of 14 residues. The CDR3 DNA follows: TGTGCCAGCACCCGGACTAGCGGGATTGAGACCCAGTACTTC. Amino acids: CASTRTSGIETQYF.

The V and J genes are TRBV3-1 and TRBJ2-7; D not resolved. The V end was cut by 1 base, the J end by 2 bases, with 9 bases between. The germline gives CDR1 LGHDT, CDR2 YNNKEL (reference sequence). There are 14 residues in the CDR3. Here the CDR3 DNA reads TGTGCCAGCAGCCAAGGAGCCAGCCCCTACGAGCAGTACTTC. It encodes CASSQGASPYEQYF.

This clonotype was recorded at least ten times. The rearrangement links TRBV14 to TRBJ1-1, with 9 bases aligning to TRBD1. This CDR3 comprises 14 residues. The V segment lost 4 bases and the J segment 7 bases; nucleotides outside the gene matches: 7. The V gene's germline CDR1 is SGHDN and CDR2 FVKESK. CDR3 amino acids: CASSPTGQGLEAFF. In nucleotides, the CDR3 is TGTGCCAGCAGCCCAACAGGACAGGGGCTTGAAGCTTTCTTT.

There are many counts of this clonotype. J is TRBJ1-1 and V is TRBV20-1; D unresolved. V was shortened by 3 bases and J by 1 base, with 9 bases between the two germline ends. CDR1 is DFQATT, CDR2 SNEGSKA, per germline (reference sequence). The CDR3 is 13 residues long. The CDR3 region is CSARDGPNTEAFF. CDR3 in DNA: TGCAGTGCTAGGGATGGCCCGAACACTGAAGCTTTCTTT.

This clonotype was observed at least ten times. The gene calls are TRBV10-3 and TRBJ2-1, with 8 bases lining up with TRBD2. V shed 2 bases and J 9 bases; nucleotides not matched to a gene: 6. In germline, CDR1 is ENHRY, CDR2 SYGVKD. The CDR3 runs 14 residues. CDR3 amino acids: CAISEAREGPEQFF. The CDR3 DNA follows: TGTGCCATCAGTGAGGCACGGGAGGGCCCTGAGCAGTTCTTC.

This clonotype was seen just once. This sequence joins TRBV12-5 and TRBJ1-2; a possible D gene is TRBD1 (5 bases). The germline CDR1 and CDR2 sequences are LGHNT and FRNRAP. This CDR3 region has 15 residues. With 1 base removed from V and 8 bases from J, the gap between germline ends came to 17 bases. Written as DNA, the CDR3 is TGTGCTAGTGGTTTGGCCGGGGGTATGATTGGGGGCTACACCTTC. This translates into CASGLAGGMIGGYTF.

There are a few counts of this clonotype. The gene calls are TRBV5-4 and TRBJ2-3; a possible D gene is TRBD2 (6 bases). This CDR3 is 16 amino acids long. In germline, CDR1 is SGHNT, CDR2 YYREEE (reference sequence). V lost 4 bases to trimming and J lost 2 bases, with 17 bases between them. Here the CDR3 reads CASSPRDSGNTDTQYF. CDR3 in DNA: TGTGCCAGCAGCCCTCGAGATAGCGGAAACACAGATACGCAGTATTTT.

This clonotype was seen a few times. A read error may account for a junction end that differs from germline. The chain carries TRBV5-5 and TRBJ2-1; D is perhaps TRBD1 or TRBD2 (5 bases each). Per germline, CDR1 SGHKS and CDR2 YYEKEE (reference sequence). This CDR3 comprises 13 residues. The CDR3 spells CASSMGPNNEQLF. CDR3 sequence (DNA): TGTGCCAGCAGCATGGGACCGAACAATGAGCAGCTCTTC.

In its sample, this clonotype was seen many times. The chain employs TRBV12-3 or TRBV12-4 and TRBJ1-1, with a weak D call TRBD1 (5 bases). The V end lost 8 bases, the J end lost 1 base, and 11 bases lay between the germline ends. The CDR3 extends over 13 amino acids. The CDR3 loop reads CASSGTPNTEAFF. In nucleotides, the CDR3 is TGTGCCAGCTCCGGGACTCCGAACACTGAAGCTTTCTTT.

V is TRBV2 and J is TRBJ2-3; TRBD2 matches at 15 bases. Trimming took 8 bases from V and 0 from J; bases not matched to a gene: 3. Germline CDR1 reads SNHLY; CDR2 reads FYNNEI. The CDR3 is 16 amino acids. In DNA form, the CDR3 reads TGTGCCAGCGCGGGACTAGCGGGAGGTAGCACAGATACGCAGTATTTT. It codes for CASAGLAGGSTDTQYF.

Ten or more counts support this clonotype. The chain has TRBV7-8 and TRBJ2-3; 7 bases line up with TRBD2. Per the germline V gene, CDR1 is SGHVS and CDR2 is FQNEAQ. The V gene end was trimmed by 5 bases and the J gene end by 5 bases; junction bases not matched to a gene: 10. This CDR3 spans 15 amino acids. CDR3 region: CASSPRSSGGDTQYF. CDR3 nucleotides: TGTGCCAGCAGCCCCCGCAGCTCGGGGGGAGATACGCAGTATTTT.

This clonotype was seen repeatedly, ten times or more. The V and J genes are TRBV11-3 and TRBJ2-7; TRBD1 is a possible D gene (6 bases). Deletions cut 3 bases from V and 0 bases from J, with 9 bases between. The V gene's germline CDR1 is SGHNT and CDR2 YENEEA. The CDR3 runs 14 residues. The CDR3 coding sequence is TGTGCCAGCAGCTTTGGCAGGGGCTCCTACGAGCAGTACTTC. Translation: CASSFGRGSYEQYF.

This clonotype was observed at least ten times. This chain uses TRBV28 with TRBJ2-3; D is possibly TRBD1 (6 bases). V was cut by 6 bases and J by 2 bases, with 12 bases left in between. The CDR3 loop spans 14 amino acids. The V gene's germline CDR1 is MDHEN and CDR2 SYDVKM. The CDR3 protein is CASSGTTFTDTQYF. In DNA form, the CDR3 reads TGTGCCAGCAGCGGGACAACCTTCACAGATACGCAGTATTTT.

This clonotype was recorded a few times. This chain links TRBV9 with TRBJ2-7, with 7 positions matching TRBD2. Trimming at V came to 2 bases and at J to 6 bases, leaving 5 bases not matched to a gene. This CDR3 region has 13 residues. CDR1 SGDLS and CDR2 YYNGEE come from the germline V gene. The CDR3 DNA reads TGTGCCAGCAGCGTGGGACTAACTGGCGAGCAGTACTTC. This sequence encodes CASSVGLTGEQYF.

This clonotype has ten or more counts. V gene TRBV18 combines with J gene TRBJ1-4; the match to TRBD1 covers 8 bases. This CDR3 region has 16 residues. The germline gives CDR1 KGHSH, CDR2 LQKENI. With 1 base clipped from V and 8 bases from J, the junction kept 9 bases outside the gene matches. CDR3 residues: CASSPRPQGVQEKLFF. The CDR3 nucleotides read TGTGCCAGCTCACCACGACCACAGGGGGTACAGGAAAAACTGTTTTTT.

Of note for this clonotype: A single base separates this from a much larger clone, so it may be a read error. The J gene is TRBJ1-2, the V gene TRBV18; TRBD1 might be the D (5 bases). Germline V CDR1 and CDR2: KGHSH, LQKENI. The germline V and J ends were trimmed by 4 bases and 6 bases, with 12 bases remaining between them. The CDR3 sequence is 13 residues long. The CDR3 DNA reads TGTGCCAGCTCACAGGGGAGGCCGGATGGCTACACCTTC. It translates to CASSQGRPDGYTF.

The CDR3 loop reads CASSLWPVNEQFF. The CDR3 DNA is TGTGCCAGCTCACTTTGGCCCGTCAATGAGCAGTTCTTC. The chain carries TRBV18 and TRBJ2-1; D remains ambiguous. The length of the CDR3 is 13 residues. Germline CDR1 KGHSH, CDR2 LQKENI. V shed 4 bases and J shed 6 bases, with 10 bases lying between them.

This clonotype showed up just a few times. CDR3 DNA: TGTGCCAGTAGTCCTGGTGGGACAGGTAAACTTAATCAGCCCCAGCATTTT. It codes for CASSPGGTGKLNQPQHF. The rearrangement links TRBV19 to TRBJ1-5, with 8 bases lining up with TRBD1. The CDR3 covers 17 residues. Per germline, CDR1 LNHDA and CDR2 SQIVND (reference sequence). Losses at the gene ends were 5 bases for V and 4 bases for J; bases not matched to a gene: 13. Combining the CDR3 with reference TRBV19 and TRBJ1-5 gives the whole variable domain DGGITQSPKYLFRKEGQNVTLSCEQNLNHDAMYWYRQDPGQGLRLIYYSQIVNDFQKGDIAEGYSVSREKKESFPLTVTSAQKNPTAFYLCASSPGGTGKLNQPQHFGDGTRLSIL.

This clonotype was recorded a few times. V usage is TRBV6-1 and J usage is TRBJ2-1; D gene unclear. The length of the CDR3 is 12 residues. Germline V CDR1 and CDR2: MNHNS, SASEGT. V lost 10 bases, J lost 4 bases, and 11 bases lay in between. CDR3 bases: TGTGCCACCTCGGCCGGGTACAATGAGCAGTTCTTC. Its protein is CATSAGYNEQFF.